A few counts support the clone carrying this TCR beta chain. What it binds is not known. This record comes from a study of response to subunit inactivated influenza vaccine. Study conclusions and caveats: Researchers suggested that each seasonal influenza vaccination recruits few new T cells.

TCRdb reprocessed the RT-PCR reads with MiXCR, giving one entry per CDR3 protein. Of over 800,000 distinct CDR3 sequences detected, less than 25% appear once; the ten largest clones hold 10%. The specimen was PBMCs from blood, collected more than 4 days after vaccination. This receptor was identified in a man aged 45 to 65 who received an inactivated influenza vaccine.

This CDR3 is CASSSQVGANTGELFF. For the CDR3, the DNA is TGCGCCAGCAGCTCCCAGGTCGGGGCGAACACCGGGGAGCTGTTTTTT. The chain carries TRBV5-1 and TRBJ2-2, with a weak D call TRBD2 (5 bases). The CDR3 runs to 16 residues. Germline lookup yields CDR1 SGHRS and CDR2 YFSETQ. The ends were cut back, 3 bases at V and 0 bases at J, with 12 bases in the middle.